These T cell receptor beta chains were read from a single sample in a study of post-analysis software for immune sequencing data. TCRdb redid the calling of the PCR reads with MiXCR, one entry per CDR3 protein. The data contain hundreds of thousands of distinct CDR3 sequences, just under 30% of them seen just once; the ten biggest clones take up more than 0.55%. Sequenced material: blood. All receptors derive from a girl aged 5-17 years with multiple sclerosis. The CDR3 runs from the conserved cysteine through the conserved F or W. Each record gives: J gene, V gene, D gene, clone size, CDR3 DNA, CDR3 protein. D genes are given only for firm matches. Size is omitted from some rows. Given values are once, few, many or a class for expanded clones.

>TRBJ1-2|TRBV28|TRBD1|few
TGTGCCAGCAGCGACAGGGTTCGCGGCTACACCTTC
CASSDRVRGYTF
>TRBJ1-2|TRBV28|-|-
TGTGCCAGCAGTTCAGGGGATCTCTATGGCTACACCTTC
CASSSGDLYGYTF
>TRBJ2-5|TRBV7-2|TRBD2|-
TGTGCCAGCAGCCCAAGGACTAGCGGGAGCCGAGAGACCCAGTACTTC
CASSPRTSGSRETQYF
>TRBJ1-2|TRBV20-1|TRBD1|few
TGCAGTGCTCCACCTGGGACAGGGGGCGGCTATGGCTACACCTTC
CSAPPGTGGGYGYTF
>TRBJ2-5|TRBV12-3/TRBV12-4|-|-
TGTGCCAGCAGTTTAATCAACTCAAAAGAGACCCAGTACTTC
CASSLINSKETQYF
>TRBJ2-1|TRBV28|-|few
TGTGCCAGCAAGGCGGGGGCCTCCTACAATGAGCAGTTCTTC
CASKAGASYNEQFF
>TRBJ1-2|TRBV4-1|-|few
TGCGCCAGCAGCCAAGATACGTCAGAGACCTATGGCTACACCTTC
CASSQDTSETYGYTF
>TRBJ2-3|TRBV11-2|-|-
TGTGCCAGCAGCGCCCCGGACCCAAGACGACAGGAAACAGATACGCAGTATTTT
CASSAPDPRRQETDTQYF
>TRBJ2-3|TRBV7-2|-|few
TGTGCCAGCAGCTTATTGGGAGACCCCCGGTGGTCGGATACGCAGTATTTT
CASSLLGDPRWSDTQYF
>TRBJ2-1|TRBV20-1|TRBD2|-
TGCAGTGCTAGAGTCTTCGCGGGAGGCAATAACAATGAGCAGTTCTTC
CSARVFAGGNNNEQFF
>TRBJ2-1|TRBV5-1|-|-
TGCGCCAGCACCCCGGACGGGACTGGATCCTACAATGAGCAGTTCTTC
CASTPDGTGSYNEQFF
>TRBJ1-1|TRBV29-1|TRBD1|-
TGCAGCGTTGACGGACAGGGTACTGAAGCTTTCTTT
CSVDGQGTEAFF
>TRBJ2-1|TRBV9|TRBD2|-
TGTGCCAGCAGCGTAAGGGGACTAGCGGACTACAATGAGCAGTTCTTC
CASSVRGLADYNEQFF